The 31 T cell receptor beta chains below come from one sample, sequenced in a study of radiation and T cells in renal cell carcinoma. The time point here: baseline pretreatment blood. Noted treatment: 15 Gy SBRT to primary tumor, nephrectomy 4 weeks later. TCRdb's copy holds only in-frame clones and misses some; the assay was immunoSEQ multiplex PCR. The sample includes approximately 110,000 clones, approximately 82% of them seen just once. Sequences were derived from blood, sampled from a patient whose treatment included radiotherapy and nephrectomy. The origin of the receptors is an older woman with renal cell carcinoma.

This clone was counted a single time. The chain links TRBV4-2 to TRBJ1-2; D not certain. Looked up from germline, CDR1 is LGHNA and CDR2 is YNFKEQ. V lost 0 bases and J lost 6, with 17 bases in between. The CDR3 extends over 16 amino acids. The CDR3 nucleotides are TGTGCCAGCAGCCAAGATCCCACGGACGGGGTGGATGGCTACACCTTC. Encoded protein: CASSQDPTDGVDGYTF.

This rearrangement joins TRBV9 to TRBJ2-5; D not certain. The CDR3 has 13 residues. Germline V gene lookup returns CDR1 SGDLS and CDR2 YYNGEE. V was cut by 3 bases and J by 5 bases, with 11 bases left in between. CDR3 sequence: CASSASNGETQYF. The CDR3, as DNA: TGTGCCAGCAGCGCGTCTAATGGGGAGACCCAGTACTTC.

In regard to this clone: The same CDR3 also results from other DNA sequences found in this sample. V gene TRBV5-1 combines with J gene TRBJ2-3, with 14 nucleotides matching TRBD2. The junction had 2 bases not matched to a gene; V was cut back by 6 bases and J by 5 bases. The CDR3 totals 14 residues. CDR1 is SGHRS and CDR2 is YFSETQ in the germline V gene. The CDR3 loop reads CASTGLAGEDTQYF. The CDR3 DNA reads TGCGCCAGCACGGGACTAGCGGGGGAAGATACGCAGTATTTT.

This clone was counted a few times. The chain's CDR3 is CASSPGSGELFF. The CDR3 DNA follows: TGTGCCAGCAGTCCGGGGTCCGGGGAGCTGTTTTTT. This chain connects TRBV6-5 to TRBJ2-2; D is possibly TRBD2 (5 bases). The CDR3 totals 12 residues. V lost 5 bases to trimming and J lost 6 bases, with 7 bases between them. Germline loops: CDR1 MNHEY, CDR2 SVGAGI.

The genes are TRBV5-6 and TRBJ1-1; D remains unclear. V dropped 4 bases and J dropped 0 bases, with 4 bases sitting between them. Germline CDR1 reads SGHDT; CDR2 reads YYEEEE. The CDR3 is 12 amino acids. CDR3 bases: TGTGCCAGCAGCCTTGTGAACACTGAAGCTTTCTTT. It specifies CASSLVNTEAFF.

This clone is a singleton in its sample. This chain uses TRBV5-8 with TRBJ1-2, with D unclear. The CDR3 runs to 15 residues. Germline-derived CDR1 and CDR2 are SGHTS and YDEGEE. With 0 bases removed from V and 7 bases from J, the gap between germline ends came to 16 bases. CDR3 amino acids: CASSLAGRQSRGYTF. In nucleotides, the CDR3 is TGTGCCAGCAGCTTGGCCGGCCGGCAGAGTCGTGGCTACACCTTC.

This chain links TRBV29-1 with TRBJ1-6; D unresolved. Germline CDR1 and CDR2: SQVTM and ANQGSEA. The CDR3 is made up of 14 amino acids. Trimming left V 6 bases short and J 5 bases short, with 14 bases between. CDR3 residues: CSVREQNNNSPLHF. CDR3 nucleotide sequence: TGCAGCGTCAGAGAACAGAACAATAATTCACCCCTCCACTTT.

V and J are TRBV4-1 and TRBJ2-1, with a weak D call TRBD2 (6 bases). The CDR3 has 14 amino acids. Germline loops: CDR1 MGHRA, CDR2 YSYEKL. V was pared by 1 base and J by 7 bases, with 11 bases between. CDR3 sequence (DNA): TGCGCCAGCAGCCAAGTGGGGACTCGAAATGAGCAGTTCTTC. It is translated as CASSQVGTRNEQFF.

This rearrangement joins TRBV19 to TRBJ2-1; D gene uncertain. Germline CDR1 LNHDA, CDR2 SQIVND (reference sequence). The CDR3 loop spans 12 amino acids. V lost 3 bases, J lost 10 bases, and 10 bases lay in between. The chain's CDR3 is CASSMGPKEQFF. Written as DNA, the CDR3 is TGTGCCAGTAGTATGGGCCCTAAGGAGCAGTTCTTC.

The rearrangement uses TRBV6-1 and TRBJ2-1, with 7 bases identical to TRBD2. CDR1 and CDR2 from the germline V gene are MNHNS and SASEGT. V shed 8 bases, J shed 5 bases, and the junction held 0 bases outside the gene matches. CDR3 length: 11 amino acids. The CDR3 loop is CASRGDNEQFF. CDR3 in DNA: TGTGCCAGCCGGGGGGACAATGAGCAGTTCTTC.

The V gene is TRBV18, the J gene TRBJ1-2; 9 bases align to TRBD1. Looked up from germline, CDR1 is KGHSH and CDR2 is LQKENI. J lost 5 bases, V lost 4 bases, and 2 bases had no gene match. The CDR3 is made up of 13 amino acids. Written as DNA, the CDR3 is TGTGCCAGCTCACGGGACAGGGAGTATGGCTACACCTTC. Its protein is CASSRDREYGYTF. The full variable domain, completed using reference TRBV18 and TRBJ1-2, is NAGVMQNPRHLVRRRGQEARLRCSPMKGHSHVYWYRQLPEEGLKFMVYLQKENIIDESGMPKERFSAEFPKEGPSILRIQQVVRGDSAAYFCASSRDREYGYTFGSGTRLTVV.

V and J are TRBV6-6 and TRBJ1-1; D ambiguous. Trimming removed 6 bases at V and 5 bases at J, with 13 bases between. The CDR3 is 13 amino acids. Germline assignment: CDR1 MNHNY and CDR2 SVGAGI (reference sequence). DNA of the CDR3: TGTGCCAGCAGCCCGACACAGACAACTGAAGCTTTCTTT. It translates to CASSPTQTTEAFF.

The CDR3 DNA follows: TGTGCCAGCTCACCACATCAGGGGGCATGGACTGAAGCTTTCTTT. Amino acids: CASSPHQGAWTEAFF. This chain joins TRBV18 and TRBJ1-1; 8 bases are a match to TRBD1. Unmatched junction bases numbered 6, after V lost 1 base and J lost 5 bases. Germline CDR1 is KGHSH and CDR2 is LQKENI. The CDR3 runs 15 residues.

The chain carries TRBV5-1 and TRBJ2-2; possibly TRBD2 for D (5 bases). The CDR3 sequence is 17 residues long. Per the germline V gene, CDR1 is SGHRS and CDR2 is YFSETQ. With 6 bases removed from V and 3 bases from J, the gap between germline ends came to 21 bases. The chain's CDR3 is CASTSYRPNGDTGELFF. The CDR3 DNA follows: TGCGCCAGCACCTCCTACCGTCCCAACGGGGACACCGGGGAGCTGTTTTTT.

The chain carries TRBV20-1 and TRBJ2-7; D remains ambiguous. Germline-derived CDR1 and CDR2 are DFQATT and SNEGSKA (reference sequence). Trimming left V 6 bases short and J 3 bases short, with 9 bases between. There are 11 residues in the CDR3. This CDR3 reads CSALPSYEQYF. The CDR3, as DNA: TGCAGTGCCCTCCCAAGCTACGAGCAGTACTTC.

The sample holds one count of this clone. This sequence joins TRBV4-3 and TRBJ1-1; a possible D gene is TRBD1 (5 bases). The CDR3 is made up of 15 amino acids. Germline CDR1 is LGHNA and CDR2 is YSLEER. V lost 3 bases to trimming and J lost 1 base, with 12 bases between them. Here the CDR3 DNA reads TGCGCCAGCAGCCAGGGGAGGGGTTCGAACACTGAAGCTTTCTTT. It translates to CASSQGRGSNTEAFF.

This chain links TRBV7-3 with TRBJ2-2; D unresolved. Deletions cut 1 base from V and 7 bases from J, with 4 bases between. The CDR3 is 12 residues long. CDR1 and CDR2 (germline): SGHTA, FQGTGA. The DNA for the CDR3 is TGTGCCAGCAGCTTAAACGTCGGGGAGCTGTTTTTT. Encoded protein: CASSLNVGELFF. Filled out from reference TRBV7-3 and TRBJ2-2, the complete variable domain reads GAGVSQTPSNKVTEKGKYVELRCDPISGHTALYWYRQSLGQGPEFLIYFQGTGAADDSGLPNDRFFAVRPEGSVSTLKIQRTERGDSAVYLCASSLNVGELFFGEGSRLTVL.

Written as DNA, the CDR3 is TGCGCCAGCAGCTTGGTCTCGGGGGAGGCAGATACGCAGTATTTT. This sequence encodes CASSLVSGEADTQYF. The J gene is TRBJ2-3, the V gene TRBV5-1, with D maybe TRBD2 (6 bases). Trimming shortened V by 0 bases and J by 4 bases, and 12 bases separated the two germline ends. Germline loops: CDR1 SGHRS, CDR2 YFSETQ. CDR3 size: 15 residues.

This chain connects TRBV11-2 to TRBJ1-2, with 9 bases fitting TRBD1. This CDR3 is built from 13 residues. In germline, CDR1 is SGHAT, CDR2 FQNNGV. The V segment lost 5 bases and the J segment 8 bases; nucleotides outside the gene matches: 6. This chain's CDR3 is CASSEDRGPGYTF. In DNA, the CDR3 is TGTGCCAGCAGCGAGGACAGGGGTCCCGGCTACACCTTC.

This chain joins TRBV28 and TRBJ1-2; a possible D gene is TRBD1 (5 bases). The CDR3 loop spans 14 amino acids. Per germline, CDR1 MDHEN and CDR2 SYDVKM. The V end was cut by 2 bases, the J end by 8 bases, with 15 bases between. CDR3 sequence: CASSLGDLLRGYTF. DNA for the CDR3: TGTGCCAGCAGTTTAGGGGACCTATTAAGAGGCTACACCTTC.

The chain links TRBV19 to TRBJ1-2, with 7 bases matching TRBD1. V trimming: 2 bases; J trimming: 2 bases; junction bases outside the gene matches: 2. This CDR3 region has 14 residues. Germline CDR1 and CDR2: LNHDA and SQIVND (reference sequence). CDR3 in DNA: TGTGCCAGTAGTATACCAGGGGGGAACTATGGCTACACCTTC. Translating gives CASSIPGGNYGYTF.

The chain is built from TRBV6-5 and TRBJ1-5; D gene uncertain. Germline V CDR1 and CDR2: MNHEY, SVGAGI. The CDR3 has 14 residues. Trimming pared 4 bases from V and 0 bases from J, leaving 7 bases between. The CDR3 region has the DNA TGTGCCAGCAGTTTTACAGTTAGCAATCAGCCCCAGCATTTT. Translated: CASSFTVSNQPQHF.

This clone was recorded only once. J is TRBJ1-5 and V is TRBV2, with 9 bases lining up with TRBD1. The junction had 9 bases not matched to a gene; V was cut back by 6 bases and J by 0 bases. Germline loops: CDR1 SNHLY, CDR2 FYNNEI. The CDR3 length is 17 residues. This CDR3 reads CASRGDRAIHSNQPQHF. The CDR3 DNA follows: TGTGCCAGCAGGGGGGACAGGGCGATCCATAGCAATCAGCCCCAGCATTTT.

The V and J genes are TRBV5-4 and TRBJ1-4; D not resolved. The CDR3 extends over 14 amino acids. V was pared by 0 bases and J by 8 bases, with 11 bases between. The germline V gene has CDR1 SGHNT and CDR2 YYREEE (reference sequence). CDR3 DNA sequence: TGTGCCAGCAGCTTGGCGGGGTCGGAGGAAAAACTGTTTTTT. It translates to CASSLAGSEEKLFF.

The CDR3 DNA follows: TGTGCCAGTAGTATAACAGGGGGCTATAGGCCCCAGCATTTT. Translated: CASSITGGYRPQHF. V usage is TRBV19 and J usage is TRBJ1-5, with 9 bases matching TRBD1. There are 14 residues in the CDR3. The junction had 5 bases not matched to a gene; V was cut back by 2 bases and J by 9 bases. From germline, CDR1 is LNHDA and CDR2 SQIVND (reference sequence). The full variable domain, completed using reference TRBV19 and TRBJ1-5, is DGGITQSPKYLFRKEGQNVTLSCEQNLNHDAMYWYRQDPGQGLRLIYYSQIVNDFQKGDIAEGYSVSREKKESFPLTVTSAQKNPTAFYLCASSITGGYRPQHFGDGTRLSIL.

The chain joins TRBV19 to TRBJ1-4; 7 bases fit TRBD1. The V segment lost 7 bases and the J segment 0 bases; nucleotides outside the gene matches: 11. The germline V gene has CDR1 LNHDA and CDR2 SQIVND (reference sequence). This CDR3 spans 17 amino acids. CDR3 region: CASIGRQGLATNEKLFF. The CDR3 DNA reads as TGTGCCAGTATAGGAAGACAGGGTCTTGCAACTAATGAAAAACTGTTTTTT.

The gene calls are TRBV9 and TRBJ2-3; 15 nucleotides match TRBD2. The CDR3 totals 16 residues. V lost 4 bases to trimming and J lost 3 bases; unmatched junction nucleotides: 3. CDR1 SGDLS and CDR2 YYNGEE come from the germline V gene. CDR3 nucleotide sequence: TGTGCCAGCAGCTTGGGACTAGCGGGAGGAACAGATACGCAGTATTTT. Translating it yields CASSLGLAGGTDTQYF.

This chain links TRBV5-1 with TRBJ2-1; D remains ambiguous. CDR1 SGHRS and CDR2 YFSETQ come from the germline V gene. The CDR3 spans 13 residues. Trimming cost V 0 bases and J 7 bases, with 8 bases left between them. CDR3 coding DNA: TGCGCCAGCAGCTTGGCACAGTGGAATGAGCAGTTCTTC. As protein: CASSLAQWNEQFF.

V is TRBV28 and J is TRBJ1-2; D gene ambiguous. Germline-derived CDR1 and CDR2 are MDHEN and SYDVKM. Trimming left V 4 bases short and J 4 bases short, with 13 bases between. The CDR3 sequence is 14 residues long. The CDR3 bases are TGTGCCAGCAGTTACGCACGCCCCCTCTATGGCTACACCTTC. Amino acids: CASSYARPLYGYTF.

This clone is labeled medium-sized. This sequence joins TRBV9 and TRBJ1-6; the D gene is possibly TRBD1 (6 bases). This CDR3 has 14 residues. V lost 3 bases and J lost 9, with 13 bases in between. Germline CDR1 and CDR2: SGDLS and YYNGEE. The CDR3 loop reads CASSGGHESSPLHF. CDR3 in DNA: TGTGCCAGCAGCGGGGGACATGAAAGTTCACCCCTCCACTTT.

This clone has only one observation. V and J are TRBV11-2 and TRBJ2-1, with 11 bases aligning to TRBD2. Germline CDR1 SGHAT, CDR2 FQNNGV. V shed 5 bases and J 0 bases; nucleotides not matched to a gene: 6. The CDR3 runs 17 residues. The CDR3 sequence is CASSLTSGGLSYNEQFF. CDR3 nucleotide sequence: TGTGCCAGCAGCCTCACTAGCGGGGGCCTCTCCTACAATGAGCAGTTCTTC.